Described below is a single T cell receptor beta chain sequence and its context. The data are from a study of blood T cell repertoires in COVID-19. On the study more broadly: From T cells, B-cell-depleted T cells, or PBMCs came the material, which was cDNA or gDNA.

Under the authors' procedure: Reference gene primers were amplified, and this amplification served to estimate nucleated cell counts. Sequencing used immunoSEQ multiplex PCR; TCRdb keeps in-frame clones, though not all of them. V and J calls and clone size follow that table, whereas D and trimming were derived from the DNA. In the table there are 62,000 or so clones, roughly 85% of which are singletons. V was shortened by 4 bases and J by 0 bases, with 19 bases between the two germline ends. CDR3 length: 18 amino acids. Germline-derived CDR1 and CDR2 are SGHTA and FQGNSA. Sequencing was done on a sample of peripheral blood. The chain combines TRBV7-2 with TRBJ1-3; no reliable D call. The TCR was taken from a woman in her sixties or seventies with acute or convalescent COVID-19. The CDR3 DNA is TGTGCCAGCAGCTCCCCCGTCTCAGGTCGGATCTCTGGAAACACCATATATTTT. As protein: CASSSPVSGRISGNTIYF.